A single sample gave rise to the 30 T cell receptor beta chains below, sequenced in a study of cytomegalovirus exposure and HLA in healthy donors. PCR used 60 Vbeta primers and 13 Jbeta primers. Profiling relied on immunoSEQ multiplex PCR, and the TCRdb table lists in-frame clones only, not all of them. This table has 150,000 to 200,000 clones, 79% appearing once. Sequenced input: PBMCs. These receptors originate from a woman between 50 and 59 years old in good health and CMV-seronegative.

This chain connects TRBV7-9 to TRBJ1-1, with TRBD1 identical over 7 bases. The CDR3 contains 14 residues. The germline CDR1 and CDR2 sequences are SEHNR and FQNEAQ (reference sequence). Trimming at V came to 8 bases and at J to 4 bases, leaving 10 bases not matched to a gene. CDR3 sequence reads: CASLFDRASTEAFF. DNA for the CDR3: TGTGCCAGCCTATTCGACAGGGCAAGCACTGAAGCTTTCTTT.

This sequence joins TRBV4-3 and TRBJ1-1, with D hard to call. The V gene lost 0 bases and the J gene lost 0 bases, with 11 bases spanning the gap. Germline V CDR1 and CDR2: LGHNA, YSLEER. The CDR3 extends over 16 amino acids. The CDR3 region is CASSQDIGRVNTEAFF. The CDR3 DNA sequence: TGCGCCAGCAGCCAAGATATCGGCCGGGTGAACACTGAAGCTTTCTTT.

The chain employs TRBV7-8 and TRBJ2-1; 7 bases are a match to TRBD2. This CDR3 contains 13 residues. Trimming took 5 bases from V and 8 from J; bases not matched to a gene: 6. Germline V gene data show CDR1 as SGHVS and CDR2 as FQNEAQ. The CDR3 reads CASSPRTRHEQFF. The CDR3 nucleotides read TGTGCCAGCAGCCCCCGGACTAGACATGAGCAGTTCTTC.

The chain combines TRBV7-3 with TRBJ2-1; 7 bases line up with TRBD2. Germline CDR1 and CDR2: SGHTA and FQGTGA. CDR3 size: 12 residues. Losses at the gene ends were 5 bases for V and 8 bases for J; bases not matched to a gene: 3. CDR3 loop: CASSLGGDEQFF. The CDR3 DNA reads as TGTGCCAGCAGCCTGGGAGGGGATGAGCAGTTCTTC.

The chain links TRBV29-1 to TRBJ2-5; 8 nucleotides align to TRBD2. The CDR3 has 14 amino acids. CDR1 and CDR2 (germline): SQVTM, ANQGSEA. V lost 7 bases, J lost 4 bases, and 11 bases stayed unmatched. CDR3 in DNA: TGCAGCGGAATGAGCGGGGGCCCTCTAGAGACCCAGTACTTC. As protein: CSGMSGGPLETQYF.

The rearrangement uses TRBV11-1 and TRBJ2-1; 9 nucleotides align to TRBD1. Trimming took 2 bases from V and 5 from J; bases not matched to a gene: 7. Germline CDR1 is SGHAT and CDR2 is FQDESV (reference sequence). The CDR3 runs 16 residues. The CDR3 DNA sequence: TGTGCCAGCAGCTTAAGGTCCGGGACAGGGCACAATGAGCAGTTCTTC. This gives the protein CASSLRSGTGHNEQFF.

This clone was picked up many times. The rearrangement joins TRBV7-9 to TRBJ1-2, with 8 bases identical to TRBD1. Germline assignment: CDR1 SEHNR and CDR2 FQNEAQ (reference sequence). With V trimmed by 0 bases and J by 7 bases, 7 bases remained unmatched. The CDR3 is made up of 15 amino acids. CDR3 sequence reads: CASSLASDRVGGYTF. The CDR3 DNA reads TGTGCCAGCAGCTTAGCTTCGGACAGGGTGGGTGGCTACACCTTC. Full variable domain (rest looked up from reference TRBV7-9 and TRBJ1-2): DTGVSQNPRHKITKRGQNVTFRCDPISEHNRLYWYRQTLGQGPEFLTYFQNEAQLEKSRLLSDRFSAERPKGSFSTLEIQRTEQGDSAMYLCASSLASDRVGGYTFGSGTRLTVV.

The chain is built from TRBV9 and TRBJ2-7; 8 bases fit TRBD1. V gave up 4 bases and J gave up 1 base; unmatched junction bases: 4. CDR3 length: 14 residues. Germline lookup yields CDR1 SGDLS and CDR2 YYNGEE. This CDR3 reads CASSRDRFSYEQYF. Here the CDR3 DNA reads TGTGCCAGCAGCAGGGACAGGTTTTCCTACGAGCAGTACTTC.

The V and J genes are TRBV7-2 and TRBJ1-4; D not resolved. Trimming removed 2 bases from V and 9 bases from J, with 4 bases in between. Germline V gene sequence: CDR1 SGHTA, CDR2 FQGNSA. This CDR3 spans 11 amino acids. CDR3 DNA sequence: TGTGCCAGCAGCTTAAGCCAAAAACTGTTTTTT. Encoded protein: CASSLSQKLFF.

The chain uses TRBV11-2 and TRBJ1-2, with 7 bases fitting TRBD1. Germline-derived CDR1 and CDR2 are SGHAT and FQNNGV. The length of the CDR3 is 14 residues. V shed 8 bases and J 5 bases; nucleotides not matched to a gene: 11. The CDR3 spells CASSTSPTGYGYTF. CDR3 sequence (DNA): TGTGCCAGCTCGACATCTCCGACAGGGTATGGCTACACCTTC.

This chain connects TRBV6-4 to TRBJ1-2; D is undetermined. Trimming left V 3 bases short and J 1 base short, with 12 bases between. Per the germline V gene, CDR1 is MRHNA and CDR2 is SNTAGT. This CDR3 comprises 15 residues. CDR3 bases: TGTGCCAGCAGTGAGGCGGCCTCTCTTAACTATGGCTACACCTTC. It codes for CASSEAASLNYGYTF.

J is TRBJ1-6 and V is TRBV19, with TRBD1 matching 10 bases. Germline CDR1 is LNHDA and CDR2 is SQIVND (reference sequence). The J segment lost 6 bases and the V segment lost 8 bases, leaving 10 bases of the junction unmatched. This CDR3 region has 16 residues. CDR3 in DNA: TGTGCCAGTTCGACAACCCGGACAGGGGGTAATTCACCCCTCCACTTT. It encodes CASSTTRTGGNSPLHF.

The V gene is TRBV15, the J gene TRBJ1-6, with D unresolved. Germline CDR1 LNHNV, CDR2 YYDKDF (reference sequence). Trimming left V 0 bases short and J 5 bases short, with 5 bases between. The CDR3 runs 14 residues. CDR3 coding DNA: TGTGCCACCAGCAGAGATCATGATAATTCACCCCTCCACTTT. Translating it yields CATSRDHDNSPLHF.

The rearrangement uses TRBV16 and TRBJ2-7; TRBD2 matches at 13 bases. The V gene end was trimmed by 3 bases and the J gene end by 5 bases; junction bases not matched to a gene: 4. The length of the CDR3 is 15 residues. The germline gives CDR1 KGHSY, CDR2 FQNENV. The CDR3 here is CASSHRTSGRNEQYF. As DNA, the CDR3 is TGTGCCAGCAGCCACCGGACTAGCGGGAGAAACGAGCAGTACTTC.

This clone showed up just a few times. The chain couples TRBV9 to TRBJ1-2; 9 bases agree with TRBD1. Germline V gene lookup returns CDR1 SGDLS and CDR2 YYNGEE. The CDR3 covers 12 residues. The V gene end was trimmed by 5 bases and the J gene end by 6 bases; junction bases not matched to a gene: 2. Written as DNA, the CDR3 is TGTGCCAGCAGTTACAGGGGGCATGGCTACACCTTC. Translated, it gives CASSYRGHGYTF. The whole variable domain, filled in from reference TRBV9 and TRBJ1-2, reads DSGVTQTPKHLITATGQRVTLRCSPRSGDLSVYWYQQSLDQGLQFLIQYYNGEERAKGNILERFSAQQFPDLHSELNLSSLELGDSALYFCASSYRGHGYTFGSGTRLTVV.

CDR3 protein: CASSLSGTYPYNEQFF. Written as DNA, the CDR3 is TGTGCCAGCAGTTTGAGCGGGACATACCCCTACAATGAGCAGTTCTTC. The chain carries TRBV27 and TRBJ2-1; maybe TRBD2 (7 bases). Per germline, CDR1 MNHEY and CDR2 SMNVEV (reference sequence). The CDR3 sequence is 16 residues long. V lost 3 bases to trimming and J lost 2 bases, with 14 bases between them.

This clone was recorded only once. The chain carries TRBV7-2 and TRBJ2-7; D is perhaps TRBD1 (6 bases). V shed 11 bases and J shed 3 bases, with 17 bases lying between them. The CDR3 sequence is 13 residues long. The germline CDR1 and CDR2 sequences are SGHTA and FQGNSA. The CDR3 loop reads CAVSKTGNYEQYF. The CDR3 region has the DNA TGTGCCGTTAGTAAAACAGGGAACTACGAGCAGTACTTC.

The rearrangement links TRBV5-4 to TRBJ1-6; D possibly corresponds to TRBD1 (5 bases). This CDR3 has 15 amino acids. Per the germline V gene, CDR1 is SGHNT and CDR2 is YYREEE (reference sequence). Trimming removed 3 bases at V and 9 bases at J, with 16 bases between. The CDR3 sequence: CASSYDSASVSPLHF. As DNA, the CDR3 is TGTGCCAGCAGCTATGACAGCGCGTCGGTTTCACCCCTCCACTTT.

This rearrangement joins TRBV4-1 to TRBJ2-2, with 8 bases that match TRBD2. With V trimmed by 5 bases and J by 4 bases, 3 bases remained unmatched. Germline CDR1 and CDR2: MGHRA and YSYEKL. The CDR3 length is 14 residues. CDR3 DNA sequence: TGCGCCAGCAGCGCCCGGGAGGGCACCGGGGAGCTGTTTTTT. Protein: CASSAREGTGELFF.

A note on this clone: The sample contains more than one DNA sequence encoding this CDR3. V gene TRBV6-5 combines with J gene TRBJ1-2; D unclear. The CDR3 extends over 13 amino acids. From germline, CDR1 is MNHEY and CDR2 SVGAGI. The V end lost 0 bases, the J end lost 4 bases, and 6 bases lay between the germline ends. The CDR3 loop reads CASSYSTGYGYTF. The CDR3 nucleotides are TGTGCCAGCAGTTACTCGACGGGCTATGGCTACACCTTC.

This clone was counted a single time. The rearrangement uses TRBV7-3 and TRBJ2-2; 7 bases agree with TRBD2. This CDR3 is 15 amino acids long. The V gene end was trimmed by 5 bases and the J gene end by 6 bases; junction bases not matched to a gene: 9. The germline V gene encodes CDR1 SGHTA and CDR2 FQGTGA. The CDR3 reads CASSLKVTSAGELFF. CDR3 bases: TGTGCCAGCAGCCTAAAAGTTACTAGCGCCGGGGAGCTGTTTTTT.

CDR3 residues: CASSYSGTVNQPQHF. The CDR3 DNA reads TGTGCCAGCAGTTACTCAGGGACAGTCAATCAGCCCCAGCATTTT. This chain joins TRBV6-6 and TRBJ1-5, with 7 bases fitting TRBD1. V lost 0 bases, J lost 3 bases, and 2 bases stayed unmatched. The CDR3 extends over 15 amino acids. The V gene's germline CDR1 is MNHNY and CDR2 SVGAGI (reference sequence).

This clone was detected many times. V gene TRBV6-1 combines with J gene TRBJ1-1, with TRBD1 as a possible D gene (6 bases). Germline lookup yields CDR1 MNHNS and CDR2 SASEGT. Trimming pared 2 bases from V and 5 bases from J, leaving 15 bases between. The CDR3 has 15 residues. DNA of the CDR3: TGTGCCAGCAGTGAATCTACGGGACACTCGACTGAAGCTTTCTTT. As protein: CASSESTGHSTEAFF.

This clone was counted only a few times. The V gene is TRBV27, the J gene TRBJ1-1; maybe TRBD1 (5 bases). Germline lookup yields CDR1 MNHEY and CDR2 SMNVEV (reference sequence). The CDR3 runs to 16 residues. V was clipped by 5 bases and J by 4 bases, with 20 bases between them. The CDR3 coding sequence is TGTGCCAGCAGTCACGCCCCCGGGAGGGGCCGCACTGAAGCTTTCTTT. Translation: CASSHAPGRGRTEAFF.

This sequence joins TRBV5-1 and TRBJ2-1, with 10 positions matching TRBD2. V gave up 4 bases and J gave up 7 bases; unmatched junction bases: 8. The CDR3 has 15 residues. CDR1 and CDR2 (germline): SGHRS, YFSETQ. The CDR3 loop is CASSKLAGSANEQFF. CDR3 nucleotides: TGCGCCAGCAGCAAACTAGCGGGATCGGCGAATGAGCAGTTCTTC.

The chain carries TRBV11-2 and TRBJ2-5; D gene unclear. The CDR3 spans 12 residues. Between the trimmed V and J ends, which lost 5 bases and 8 bases, there was a span of 12 bases. Germline CDR1 SGHAT, CDR2 FQNNGV. CDR3 coding DNA: TGTGCCAGCAGCGTCAGTCAGATCACCCAGTACTTC. Encoded protein: CASSVSQITQYF.

The chain combines TRBV18 with TRBJ1-6; possible D gene TRBD1, 6 bases. Looked up from germline, CDR1 is KGHSH and CDR2 is LQKENI. Trimming removed 1 base from V and 10 bases from J, with 14 bases in between. CDR3 size: 15 residues. The CDR3 region is CASSPLGDKGSPLHF. The DNA for the CDR3 is TGTGCCAGCTCACCACTGGGGGACAAAGGCTCACCCCTCCACTTT.

V usage is TRBV7-2 and J usage is TRBJ2-7; weak D call: TRBD2 (6 bases). V lost 3 bases, J lost 5 bases, and 14 bases lay in between. The CDR3 runs 14 residues. Germline CDR1 and CDR2: SGHTA and FQGNSA. CDR3 residues: CASSLRGPPDEQYF. CDR3 DNA: TGTGCCAGCAGCTTGCGGGGCCCTCCCGACGAGCAGTACTTC.

This clone occurred a few times. The genes are TRBV5-1 and TRBJ2-2; D might be TRBD2 (5 bases). Looked up from germline, CDR1 is SGHRS and CDR2 is YFSETQ. V lost 5 bases, J lost 5 bases, and 10 bases lay in between. This CDR3 has 13 amino acids. CDR3: CASSGPGTGELFF. CDR3 sequence (DNA): TGCGCCAGCAGTGGTCCGGGGACCGGGGAGCTGTTTTTT.

The chain has TRBV6-1 and TRBJ2-3; D is perhaps TRBD1 (6 bases). The V end lost 5 bases, the J end lost 2 bases, and 11 bases lay between the germline ends. CDR3 length: 14 residues. Germline CDR1 and CDR2: MNHNS and SASEGT. The CDR3 nucleotides are TGTGCCAGCAGTTCGGGACATCCCACAGATACGCAGTATTTT. Its protein is CASSSGHPTDTQYF.